Shown below are 31 T cell receptor beta chains from a single sample sequenced in a study of CD8 T cells in Susac syndrome. When the RNA was reverse transcribed, random hexamers were used with an input of 0.5 to 1 ug. TCRdb independently ran MiXCR on the immunoSEQ multiplex PCR reads; one entry per CDR3 protein. The sample records about 190,000 distinct CDR3 sequences, roughly 92% being singletons. Specimen: CD4+ T cells from PBMCs. Receptors were obtained from a human donor in good health.

The rearrangement uses TRBV6-6 and TRBJ2-3; D is uncertain. V lost 2 bases to trimming and J lost 7 bases, with 10 bases between them. From germline, CDR1 is MNHNY and CDR2 SVGAGI (reference sequence). CDR3 length: 13 amino acids. The CDR3 is CASSYPVRNTQYF. In DNA form, the CDR3 reads TGTGCCAGCAGTTACCCCGTGAGAAATACGCAGTATTTT.

The chain carries TRBV28 and TRBJ1-4; D uncertain. CDR3 length equals 13 residues. V lost 6 bases and J 4 bases, leaving 9 bases between the germline ends. In germline, CDR1 is MDHEN, CDR2 SYDVKM. The CDR3 bases are TGTGCCAGCAGGGCAGAAGATAATGAAAAACTGTTTTTT. Its translation: CASRAEDNEKLFF. The whole variable domain, filled in from reference TRBV28 and TRBJ1-4, reads DVKVTQSSRYLVKRTGEKVFLECVQDMDHENMFWYRQDPGLGLRLIYFSYDVKMKEKGDIPEGYSVSREKKERFSLILESASTNQTSMYLCASRAEDNEKLFFGSGTQLSVL.

The chain combines TRBV5-1 with TRBJ1-4; no clear D gene. Per the germline V gene, CDR1 is SGHRS and CDR2 is YFSETQ. The V end was cut by 2 bases, the J end by 2 bases, with 13 bases between. The CDR3 spans 16 residues. The CDR3 spells CASSFDTSATNEKLFF. The CDR3 DNA is TGCGCCAGCAGCTTTGACACCTCCGCGACTAATGAAAAACTGTTTTTT.

J is TRBJ2-2 and V is TRBV7-3; 7 nucleotides match TRBD2. The CDR3 has 17 residues. Germline V CDR1 and CDR2: SGHTA, FQGTGA. The V and J ends lost 2 bases and 3 bases, in that order; junction bases with no gene match: 9. The DNA for the CDR3 is TGTGCCAGCAGCTTAGCAATCGGGGGGAAGGACACCGGGGAGCTGTTTTTT. Translated: CASSLAIGGKDTGELFF.

This rearrangement joins TRBV2 to TRBJ2-6, with 7 bases fitting TRBD2. CDR3 size: 18 residues. V was clipped by 6 bases and J by 0 bases; unmatched bases: 11. Germline V gives CDR1 SNHLY, CDR2 FYNNEI. The CDR3 coding sequence is TGTGCCAGCAGGGAATGGGAGGGGCTCAGCTCTGGGGCCAACGTCCTGACTTTC. Amino acid sequence: CASREWEGLSSGANVLTF.

V is TRBV5-1 and J is TRBJ1-1, with TRBD1 matching 8 bases. With 4 bases clipped from V and 6 bases from J, the junction kept 5 bases outside the gene matches. Germline CDR1 is SGHRS and CDR2 is YFSETQ. The CDR3 covers 13 residues. The CDR3 reads CASSQTGVAEAFF. For the CDR3, the DNA is TGCGCCAGCAGCCAGACAGGGGTGGCTGAAGCTTTCTTT.

V usage is TRBV4-1 and J usage is TRBJ1-4; D is uncertain. Trimming pared 4 bases from V and 6 bases from J, leaving 6 bases between. Germline CDR1 reads MGHRA; CDR2 reads YSYEKL. The CDR3 length is 12 residues. Here the CDR3 DNA reads TGCGCCAGCAGCCCCCGTCATGAAAAACTGTTTTTT. This encodes CASSPRHEKLFF.

The chain uses TRBV5-1 and TRBJ2-3; 8 bases are shared with TRBD1. Germline CDR1 reads SGHRS; CDR2 reads YFSETQ. The V gene end was trimmed by 0 bases and the J gene end by 0 bases; junction bases not matched to a gene: 0. This CDR3 comprises 15 residues. The CDR3 loop is CASSLGDRSTDTQYF. CDR3 coding DNA: TGCGCCAGCAGCTTGGGGGACAGGAGCACAGATACGCAGTATTTT. Variable domain in full (rest from reference TRBV5-1 and TRBJ2-3): KAGVTQTPRYLIKTRGQQVTLSCSPISGHRSVSWYQQTPGQGLQFLFEYFSETQRNKGNFPGRFSGRQFSNSRSEMNVSTLELGDSALYLCASSLGDRSTDTQYFGPGTRLTVL.

This chain connects TRBV24-1 to TRBJ2-2; possibly TRBD1 or TRBD2 for D (5 bases each). The CDR3 runs to 15 residues. The ends were cut back, 5 bases at V and 6 bases at J, with 15 bases in the middle. Germline V gives CDR1 KGHDR, CDR2 SFDVKD. CDR3 residues: CATSVALGDSGELFF. As DNA, the CDR3 is TGTGCCACCAGTGTAGCACTAGGGGATTCCGGGGAGCTGTTTTTT.

The chain is built from TRBV4-2 and TRBJ2-3, with D perhaps matching TRBD2 (5 bases). This CDR3 is built from 17 residues. V lost 1 base, J lost 3 bases, and 17 bases lay in between. Germline V CDR1 and CDR2: LGHNA, YNFKEQ. CDR3 amino acids: CASSQGLGASGTDTQYF. CDR3 DNA: TGTGCCAGCAGCCAAGGGTTAGGAGCCTCGGGGACAGATACGCAGTATTTT.

The V gene is TRBV7-9, the J gene TRBJ2-1; the match to TRBD2 covers 7 bases. Germline-derived CDR1 and CDR2 are SEHNR and FQNEAQ (reference sequence). This CDR3 has 15 residues. Trimming removed 2 bases from V and 8 bases from J; junction bases left unmatched: 9. This CDR3 is CASSLTATSRDEQFF. Written as DNA, the CDR3 is TGTGCCAGCAGCTTAACAGCGACTAGCAGGGATGAGCAGTTCTTC.

The chain carries TRBV29-1 and TRBJ2-1; 7 bases are a match to TRBD1. Trimming at V came to 6 bases and at J to 4 bases, leaving 6 bases not matched to a gene. The length of the CDR3 is 13 residues. Germline lookup yields CDR1 SQVTM and CDR2 ANQGSEA. The CDR3 loop is CSVGQSFYNEQFF. For the CDR3, the DNA is TGCAGCGTGGGACAGAGCTTTTACAATGAGCAGTTCTTC.

The gene calls are TRBV4-1 and TRBJ1-2; the match to TRBD1 covers 8 bases. CDR1 is MGHRA and CDR2 is YSYEKL in the germline V gene. The V segment lost 4 bases and the J segment 2 bases; nucleotides outside the gene matches: 3. This CDR3 is built from 14 residues. In DNA form, the CDR3 reads TGCGCCAGCAGCCCGGGACAGGTGAACTATGGCTACACCTTC. Encoded protein: CASSPGQVNYGYTF.

V is TRBV3-1 and J is TRBJ2-5; a possible D gene is TRBD1 (6 bases). CDR1 is LGHDT and CDR2 is YNNKEL in the germline V gene (reference sequence). Trimming cost V 2 bases and J 2 bases, with 18 bases left between them. The CDR3 length is 17 residues. The CDR3 DNA follows: TGTGCCAGCAGCCAACCGATGCCGGACAGCTTTCAAGAGACCCAGTACTTC. This sequence encodes CASSQPMPDSFQETQYF.

The chain uses TRBV20-1 and TRBJ1-2, with D uncertain. V lost 6 bases, J lost 2 bases, and 7 bases lay in between. CDR3 size: 11 residues. In germline, CDR1 is DFQATT, CDR2 SNEGSKA (reference sequence). The CDR3 DNA reads as TGCAGTGCAACACCAAACTATGGCTACACCTTC. It yields the protein CSATPNYGYTF.

The CDR3 DNA reads TGTGCCACCAGTGATCCGAAGAGCAGGATTTATGGCTACACCTTC. Amino acids: CATSDPKSRIYGYTF. This chain connects TRBV24-1 to TRBJ1-2; no firm D call. The CDR3 has 15 residues. The V end was cut by 3 bases, the J end by 5 bases, with 15 bases between. CDR1 and CDR2 (germline): KGHDR, SFDVKD.

J is TRBJ2-5 and V is TRBV4-1, with unresolved D. Germline V CDR1 and CDR2: MGHRA, YSYEKL. Deletions cut 0 bases from V and 3 bases from J, with 14 bases between. This CDR3 comprises 16 residues. The CDR3 region is CASSQDLADNEETQYF. DNA for the CDR3: TGCGCCAGCAGCCAAGATCTTGCAGACAATGAAGAGACCCAGTACTTC.

The chain combines TRBV5-1 with TRBJ2-2; no definite D call. The V and J ends lost 4 bases and 7 bases respectively, with 11 bases between them. This CDR3 region has 13 residues. Germline CDR1 and CDR2: SGHRS and YFSETQ. The CDR3 nucleotides read TGCGCCAGCAGCCCGGGTTACCGCGGGGAGCTGTTTTTT. Amino acids: CASSPGYRGELFF.

This chain connects TRBV6-1 to TRBJ1-1; 9 bases line up with TRBD1. V trimming: 6 bases; J trimming: 1 base; junction bases outside the gene matches: 12. CDR3 length equals 17 residues. Germline V lookup: CDR1 MNHNS, CDR2 SASEGT. The DNA for the CDR3 is TGTGCCAGCAGAGCCGGGACAGGGCGCCCGAAGAACACTGAAGCTTTCTTT. Translating it yields CASRAGTGRPKNTEAFF.

In its sample, this clonotype was seen once. The CDR3 DNA reads as TGTGCCAGCAGCCCCCGGCCGGGATTTAGTGGCTACACCTTC. It is translated as CASSPRPGFSGYTF. The chain uses TRBV27 and TRBJ1-2; the D is unclear. With 6 bases removed from V and 7 bases from J, the gap between germline ends came to 18 bases. This CDR3 is built from 14 residues. The germline V gene has CDR1 MNHEY and CDR2 SMNVEV (reference sequence).

The genes are TRBV25-1 and TRBJ2-2; maybe TRBD1 (6 bases). The CDR3 is 15 residues long. Trimming pared 3 bases from V and 6 bases from J, leaving 14 bases between. The germline CDR1 and CDR2 sequences are MGHDK and SYGVNS. The CDR3 nucleotides read TGTGCCAGCAGTGAGACGACAGGTTATGCCGGGGAGCTGTTTTTT. This translates into CASSETTGYAGELFF.

The chain couples TRBV5-4 to TRBJ1-5; D not certain. V shed 0 bases and J shed 2 bases, with 9 bases lying between them. The germline gives CDR1 SGHNT, CDR2 YYREEE (reference sequence). CDR3 length equals 15 residues. Here the CDR3 DNA reads TGTGCCAGCAGCTTGGAGCCCCAGGGCAATCAGCCCCAGCATTTT. Translated: CASSLEPQGNQPQHF.

This chain connects TRBV7-2 to TRBJ2-1; 7 nucleotides align to TRBD1. The CDR3 has 14 residues. The germline gives CDR1 SGHTA, CDR2 FQGNSA. Trimming took 7 bases from V and 6 from J; bases not matched to a gene: 9. CDR3 residues: CASTLRGGFNEQFF. The CDR3 DNA is TGTGCCAGCACCCTGCGAGGGGGCTTCAATGAGCAGTTCTTC.

The chain uses TRBV12-3 or TRBV12-4 and TRBJ2-7; D unclear. The CDR3 has 11 amino acids. V shed 6 bases and J shed 6 bases, with 9 bases lying between them. CDR3 DNA: TGTGCCAGCAGCCCTTTAGTCGAGCAGTACTTC. It yields the protein CASSPLVEQYF.

This chain uses TRBV29-1 with TRBJ2-1, with 8 bases matching TRBD2. V gave up 4 bases and J gave up 7 bases; unmatched junction bases: 9. The CDR3 loop spans 14 amino acids. Germline values: CDR1 SQVTM, CDR2 ANQGSEA. The CDR3 here is CSVGIGGASNEQFF. The CDR3 region has the DNA TGCAGCGTTGGGATCGGGGGGGCATCAAATGAGCAGTTCTTC.

This chain connects TRBV28 to TRBJ1-2; D uncertain. The CDR3 totals 13 residues. Trimming took off 4 bases at V and 4 bases at J, with 10 bases between the two ends. CDR1 and CDR2 from the germline V gene are MDHEN and SYDVKM. The CDR3 DNA is TGTGCCAGCAGTTCGTCCGGATCCTATGGCTACACCTTC. As protein: CASSSSGSYGYTF.

The chain joins TRBV20-1 to TRBJ2-3; D is possibly TRBD2 (5 bases). Germline CDR1 and CDR2: DFQATT and SNEGSKA (reference sequence). The CDR3 spans 13 residues. CDR3 amino acids: CSALGPGIRTQYF. CDR3 DNA sequence: TGCAGCGCCTTGGGCCCCGGGATCCGTACGCAGTATTTT.

This clonotype was counted between two and nine times. The V and J genes are TRBV19 and TRBJ2-6; D remains ambiguous. Germline CDR1 and CDR2: LNHDA and SQIVND (reference sequence). The V end was cut by 4 bases, the J end by 2 bases, with 3 bases between. The CDR3 length is 13 residues. The DNA of the CDR3 is TGTGCCAGTAGTACACCTGGGGCCAACGTCCTGACTTTC. This translates into CASSTPGANVLTF.

This clonotype is a singleton in its sample. This chain connects TRBV5-1 to TRBJ1-3; no clear D gene. Germline V gene sequence: CDR1 SGHRS, CDR2 YFSETQ. The CDR3 contains 14 residues. V was clipped by 8 bases and J by 3 bases, with 15 bases between them. The CDR3 region has the DNA TGCGCCAGTTCGGACCCGGGCGGTGGAAACACCATATATTTT. It encodes CASSDPGGGNTIYF.

V gene TRBV7-6 combines with J gene TRBJ1-1, with D hard to call. The CDR3 consists of 13 residues. Per germline, CDR1 SGHVS and CDR2 FNYEAQ. Trimming stripped 4 bases from V and 4 bases from J, with 10 bases between. The DNA of the CDR3 is TGTGCCAGCAGCTCCCAAAGGTTCACTGAAGCTTTCTTT. Protein sequence: CASSSQRFTEAFF. Filled out from reference TRBV7-6 and TRBJ1-1, the complete variable domain reads GAGVSQSPRYKVTKRGQDVALRCDPISGHVSLYWYRQALGQGPEFLTYFNYEAQQDKSGLPNDRFSAERPEGSISTLTIQRTEQRDSAMYRCASSSQRFTEAFFGQGTRLTVV.

As DNA, the CDR3 is TGCAGTGCTAGAGATGTTGGGTCTCCCTTGGGGCCCCAGCATTTT. Its protein product is CSARDVGSPLGPQHF. J is TRBJ1-5 and V is TRBV20-1; D gene uncertain. CDR1 and CDR2 from the germline V gene are DFQATT and SNEGSKA (reference sequence). V lost 0 bases and J lost 9, with 18 bases in between. CDR3 length: 15 amino acids.